This T cell receptor (beta chain) is from a study of blood T cell repertoires in COVID-19. For the study at large: Acute and convalescent COVID-19 specimens originated in the United States, Italy and Spain. T cells, B-cell-depleted T cells, or PBMCs provided the cDNA or gDNA that served as material.

TCRdb keeps only in-frame clones here, not all; method: immunoSEQ multiplex PCR. Among around 150,000 clones listed, about 86% were seen once. The TCR originated in a man in his 70s with acute or convalescent COVID-19. Sequenced input: peripheral blood.

The CDR3 DNA sequence: TGCGCCAGCAGCTTGCAGGTGGGAGATACGCAGTATTTT. This gives the protein CASSLQVGDTQYF. The V call is TRBV5-1, the J call TRBJ2-3; D not certain. This CDR3 is 13 amino acids long. Looked up from germline, CDR1 is SGHRS and CDR2 is YFSETQ. The V gene lost 1 base and the J gene lost 5 bases, with 8 bases spanning the gap.